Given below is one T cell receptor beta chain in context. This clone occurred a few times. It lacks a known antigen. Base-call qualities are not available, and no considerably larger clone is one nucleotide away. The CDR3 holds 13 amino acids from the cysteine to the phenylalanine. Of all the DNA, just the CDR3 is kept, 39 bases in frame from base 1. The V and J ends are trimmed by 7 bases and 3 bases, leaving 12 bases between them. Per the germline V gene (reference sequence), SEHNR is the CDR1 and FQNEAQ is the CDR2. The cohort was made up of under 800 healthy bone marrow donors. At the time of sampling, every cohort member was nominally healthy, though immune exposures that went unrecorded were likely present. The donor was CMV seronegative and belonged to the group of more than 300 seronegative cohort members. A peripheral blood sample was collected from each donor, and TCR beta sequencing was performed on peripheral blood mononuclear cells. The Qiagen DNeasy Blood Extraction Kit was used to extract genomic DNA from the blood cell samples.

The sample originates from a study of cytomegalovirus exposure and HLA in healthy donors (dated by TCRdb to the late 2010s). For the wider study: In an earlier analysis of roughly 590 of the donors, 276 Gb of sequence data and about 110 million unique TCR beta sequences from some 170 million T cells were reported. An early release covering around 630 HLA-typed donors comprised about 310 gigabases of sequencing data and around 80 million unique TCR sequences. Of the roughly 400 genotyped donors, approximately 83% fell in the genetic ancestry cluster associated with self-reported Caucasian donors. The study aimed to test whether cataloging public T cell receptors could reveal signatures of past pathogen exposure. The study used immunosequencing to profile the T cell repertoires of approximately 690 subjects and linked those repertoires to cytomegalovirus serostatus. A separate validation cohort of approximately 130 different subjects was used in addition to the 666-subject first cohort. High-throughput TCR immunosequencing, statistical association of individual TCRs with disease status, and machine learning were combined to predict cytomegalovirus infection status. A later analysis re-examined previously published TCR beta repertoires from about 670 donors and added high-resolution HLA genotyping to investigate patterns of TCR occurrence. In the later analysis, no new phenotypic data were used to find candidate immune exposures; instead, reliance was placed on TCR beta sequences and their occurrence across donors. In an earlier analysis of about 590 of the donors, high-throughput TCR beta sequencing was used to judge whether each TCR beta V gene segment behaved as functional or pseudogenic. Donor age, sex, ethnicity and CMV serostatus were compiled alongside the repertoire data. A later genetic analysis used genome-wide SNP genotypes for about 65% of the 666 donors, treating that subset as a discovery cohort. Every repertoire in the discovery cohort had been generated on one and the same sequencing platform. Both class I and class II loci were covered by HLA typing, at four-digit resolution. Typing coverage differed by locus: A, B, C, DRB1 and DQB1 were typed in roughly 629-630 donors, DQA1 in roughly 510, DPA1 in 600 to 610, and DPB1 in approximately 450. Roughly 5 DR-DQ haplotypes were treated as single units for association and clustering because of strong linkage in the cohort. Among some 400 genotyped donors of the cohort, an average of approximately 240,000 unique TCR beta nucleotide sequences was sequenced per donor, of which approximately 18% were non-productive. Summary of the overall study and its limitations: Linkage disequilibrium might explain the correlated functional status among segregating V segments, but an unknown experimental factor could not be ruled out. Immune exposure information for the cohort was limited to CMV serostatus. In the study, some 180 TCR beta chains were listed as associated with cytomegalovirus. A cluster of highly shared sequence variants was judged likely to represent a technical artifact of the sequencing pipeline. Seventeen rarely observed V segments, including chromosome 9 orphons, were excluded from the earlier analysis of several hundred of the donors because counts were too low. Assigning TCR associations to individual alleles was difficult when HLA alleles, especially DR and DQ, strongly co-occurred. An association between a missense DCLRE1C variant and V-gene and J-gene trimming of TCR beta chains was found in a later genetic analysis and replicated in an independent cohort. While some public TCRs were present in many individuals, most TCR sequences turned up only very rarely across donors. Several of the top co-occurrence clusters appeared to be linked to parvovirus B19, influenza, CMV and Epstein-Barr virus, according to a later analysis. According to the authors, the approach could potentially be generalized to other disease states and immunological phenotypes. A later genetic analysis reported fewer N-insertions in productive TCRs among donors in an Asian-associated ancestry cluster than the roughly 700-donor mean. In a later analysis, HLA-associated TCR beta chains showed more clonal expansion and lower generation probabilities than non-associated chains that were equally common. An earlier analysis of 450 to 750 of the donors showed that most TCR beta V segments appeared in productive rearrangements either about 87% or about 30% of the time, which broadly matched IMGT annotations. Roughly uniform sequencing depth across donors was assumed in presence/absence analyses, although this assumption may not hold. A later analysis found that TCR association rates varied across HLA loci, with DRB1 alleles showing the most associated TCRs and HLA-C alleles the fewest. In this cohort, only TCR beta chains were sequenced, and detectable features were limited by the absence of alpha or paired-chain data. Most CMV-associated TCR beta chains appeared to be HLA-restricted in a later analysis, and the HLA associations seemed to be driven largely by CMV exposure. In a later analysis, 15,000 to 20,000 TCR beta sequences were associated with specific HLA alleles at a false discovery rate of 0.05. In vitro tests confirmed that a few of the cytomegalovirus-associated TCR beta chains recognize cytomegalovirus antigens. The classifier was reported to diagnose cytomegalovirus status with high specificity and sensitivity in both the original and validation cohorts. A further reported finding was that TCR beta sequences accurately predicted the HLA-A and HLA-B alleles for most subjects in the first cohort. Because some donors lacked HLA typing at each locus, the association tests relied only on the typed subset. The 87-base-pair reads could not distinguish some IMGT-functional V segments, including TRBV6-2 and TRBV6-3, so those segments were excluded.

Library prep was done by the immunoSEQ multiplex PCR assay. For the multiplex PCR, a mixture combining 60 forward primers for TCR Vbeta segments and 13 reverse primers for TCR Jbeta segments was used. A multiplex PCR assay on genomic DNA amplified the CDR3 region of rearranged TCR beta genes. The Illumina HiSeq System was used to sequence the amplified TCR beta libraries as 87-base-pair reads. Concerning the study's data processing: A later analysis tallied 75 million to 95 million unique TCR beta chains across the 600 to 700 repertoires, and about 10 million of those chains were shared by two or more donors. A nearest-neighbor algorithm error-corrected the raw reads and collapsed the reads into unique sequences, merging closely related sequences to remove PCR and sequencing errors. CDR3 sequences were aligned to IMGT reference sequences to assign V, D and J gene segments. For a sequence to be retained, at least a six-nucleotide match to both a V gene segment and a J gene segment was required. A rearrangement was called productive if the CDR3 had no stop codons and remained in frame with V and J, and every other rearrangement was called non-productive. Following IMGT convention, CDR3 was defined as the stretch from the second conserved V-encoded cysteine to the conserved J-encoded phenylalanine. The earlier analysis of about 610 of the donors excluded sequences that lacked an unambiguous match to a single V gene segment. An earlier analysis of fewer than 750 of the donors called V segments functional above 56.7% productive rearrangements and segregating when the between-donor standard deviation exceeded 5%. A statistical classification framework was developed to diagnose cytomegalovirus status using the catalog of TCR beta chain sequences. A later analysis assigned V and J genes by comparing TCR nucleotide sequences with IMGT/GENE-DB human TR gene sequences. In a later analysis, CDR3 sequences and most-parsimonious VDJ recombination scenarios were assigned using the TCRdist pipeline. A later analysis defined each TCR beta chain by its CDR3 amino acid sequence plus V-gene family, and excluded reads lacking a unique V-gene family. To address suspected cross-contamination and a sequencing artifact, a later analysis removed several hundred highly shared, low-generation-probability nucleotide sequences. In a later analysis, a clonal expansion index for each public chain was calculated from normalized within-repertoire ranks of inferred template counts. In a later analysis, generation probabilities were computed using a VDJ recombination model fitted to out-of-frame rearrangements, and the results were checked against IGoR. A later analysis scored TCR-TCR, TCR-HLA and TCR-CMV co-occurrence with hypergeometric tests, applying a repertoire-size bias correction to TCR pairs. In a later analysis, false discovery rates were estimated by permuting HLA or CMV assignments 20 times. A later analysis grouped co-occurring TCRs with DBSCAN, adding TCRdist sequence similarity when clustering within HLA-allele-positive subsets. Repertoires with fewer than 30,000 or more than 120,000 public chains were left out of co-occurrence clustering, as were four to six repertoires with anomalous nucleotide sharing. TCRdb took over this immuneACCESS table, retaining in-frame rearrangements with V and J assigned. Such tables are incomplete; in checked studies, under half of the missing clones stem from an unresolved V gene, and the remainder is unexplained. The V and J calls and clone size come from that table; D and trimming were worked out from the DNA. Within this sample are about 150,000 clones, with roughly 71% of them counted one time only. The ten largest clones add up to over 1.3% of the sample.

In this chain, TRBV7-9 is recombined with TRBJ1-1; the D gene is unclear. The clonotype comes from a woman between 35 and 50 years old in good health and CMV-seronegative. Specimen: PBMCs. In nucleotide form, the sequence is TGTGCCAGCATGCTCGGGGTGCACACTGAAGCTTTCTTT. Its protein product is CASMLGVHTEAFF.